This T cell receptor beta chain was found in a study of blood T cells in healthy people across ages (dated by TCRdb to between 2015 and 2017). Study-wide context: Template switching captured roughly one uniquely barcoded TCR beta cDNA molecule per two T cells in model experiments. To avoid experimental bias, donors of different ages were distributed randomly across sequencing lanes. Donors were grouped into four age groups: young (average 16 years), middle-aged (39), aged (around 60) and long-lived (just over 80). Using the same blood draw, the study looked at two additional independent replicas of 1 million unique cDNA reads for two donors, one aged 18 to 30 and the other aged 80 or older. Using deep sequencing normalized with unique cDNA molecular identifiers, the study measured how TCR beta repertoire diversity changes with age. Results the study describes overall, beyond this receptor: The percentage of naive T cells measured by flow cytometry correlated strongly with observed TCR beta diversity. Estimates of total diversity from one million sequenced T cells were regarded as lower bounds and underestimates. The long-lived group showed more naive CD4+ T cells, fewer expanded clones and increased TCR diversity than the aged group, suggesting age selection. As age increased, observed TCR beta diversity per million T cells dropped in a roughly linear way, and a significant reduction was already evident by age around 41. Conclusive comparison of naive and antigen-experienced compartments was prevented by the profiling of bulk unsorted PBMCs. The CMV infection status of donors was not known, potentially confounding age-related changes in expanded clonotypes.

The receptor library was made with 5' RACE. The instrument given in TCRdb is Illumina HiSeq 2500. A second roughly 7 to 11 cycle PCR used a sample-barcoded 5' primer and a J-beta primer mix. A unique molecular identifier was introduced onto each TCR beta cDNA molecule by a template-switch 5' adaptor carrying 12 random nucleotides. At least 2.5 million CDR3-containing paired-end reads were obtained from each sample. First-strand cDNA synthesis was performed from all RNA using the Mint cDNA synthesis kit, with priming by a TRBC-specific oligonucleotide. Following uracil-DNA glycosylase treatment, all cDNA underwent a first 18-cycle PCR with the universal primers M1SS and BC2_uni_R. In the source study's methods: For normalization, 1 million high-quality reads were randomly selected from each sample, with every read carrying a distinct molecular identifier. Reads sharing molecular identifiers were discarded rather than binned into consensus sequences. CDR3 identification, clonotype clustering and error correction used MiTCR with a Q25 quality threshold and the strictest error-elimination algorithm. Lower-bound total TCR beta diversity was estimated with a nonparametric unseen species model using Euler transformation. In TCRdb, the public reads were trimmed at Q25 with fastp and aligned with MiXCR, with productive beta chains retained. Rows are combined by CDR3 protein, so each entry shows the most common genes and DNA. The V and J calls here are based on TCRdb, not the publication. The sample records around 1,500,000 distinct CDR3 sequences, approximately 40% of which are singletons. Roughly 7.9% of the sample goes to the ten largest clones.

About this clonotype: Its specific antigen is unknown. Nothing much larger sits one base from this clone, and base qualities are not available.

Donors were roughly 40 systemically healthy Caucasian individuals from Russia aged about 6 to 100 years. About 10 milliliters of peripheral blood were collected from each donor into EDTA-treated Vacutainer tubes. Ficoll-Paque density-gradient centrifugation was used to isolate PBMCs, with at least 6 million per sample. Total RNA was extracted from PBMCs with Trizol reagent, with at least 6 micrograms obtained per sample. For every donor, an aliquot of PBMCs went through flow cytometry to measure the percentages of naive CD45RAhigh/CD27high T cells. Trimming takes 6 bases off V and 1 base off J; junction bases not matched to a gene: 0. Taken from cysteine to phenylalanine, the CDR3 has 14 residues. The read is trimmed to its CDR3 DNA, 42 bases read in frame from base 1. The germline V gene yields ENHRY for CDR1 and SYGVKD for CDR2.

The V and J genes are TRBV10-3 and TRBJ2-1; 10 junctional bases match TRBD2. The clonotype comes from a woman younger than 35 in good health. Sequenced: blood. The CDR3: CAIRAGGSYNEQFF. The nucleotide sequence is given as TGTGCCATCAGAGCGGGAGGGTCCTACAATGAGCAGTTCTTC.